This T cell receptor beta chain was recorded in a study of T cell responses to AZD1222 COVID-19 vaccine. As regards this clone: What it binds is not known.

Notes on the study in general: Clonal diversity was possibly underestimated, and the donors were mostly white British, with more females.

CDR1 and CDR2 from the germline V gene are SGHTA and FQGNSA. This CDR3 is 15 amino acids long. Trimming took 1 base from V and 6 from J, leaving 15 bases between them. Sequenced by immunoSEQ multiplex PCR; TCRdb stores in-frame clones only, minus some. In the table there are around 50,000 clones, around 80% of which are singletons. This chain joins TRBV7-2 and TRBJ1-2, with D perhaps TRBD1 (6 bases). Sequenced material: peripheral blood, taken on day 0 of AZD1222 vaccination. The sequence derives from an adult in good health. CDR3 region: CASSLGPGDGDGYTF. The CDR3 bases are TGTGCCAGCAGCTTAGGCCCAGGGGATGGGGATGGCTACACCTTC.